The T cell receptor beta chain under discussion was sequenced for a study of blood T cell repertoires in COVID-19. Study information: Samples taken during acute and convalescent COVID-19 were collected in the United States, Italy and Spain.

Methods used by the authors: The authors estimated nucleated cell counts from reference gene primer amplification. This table comes from immunoSEQ multiplex PCR, and its TCRdb copy is limited to in-frame clones, with some not included. V, J and clone size are taken as reported in that table, and D and trimming were inferred from the DNA itself. The table includes about 120,000 clones, 90% detected once. The receptor comes from a woman in her sixties with COVID-19, enrolled during active disease. The sample consisted of peripheral blood.

CDR3 sequence: CASSSGTANNSPLHF. CDR3 DNA: TGTGCCAGCAGCTCAGGGACAGCGAATAATTCACCCCTCCACTTT. This chain connects TRBV9 to TRBJ1-6, with 7 bases that match TRBD1. The CDR3 contains 15 residues. Per germline, CDR1 SGDLS and CDR2 YYNGEE. J was trimmed by 5 bases and V by 4 bases; bases with no gene match: 6.